The 25 T cell receptor beta chains below all came from one sample that was sequenced in a study of beta chain features in type 1 diabetes. Every isolated RNA sample was fully reverse transcribed, so sequencing captured expressed TCRB transcripts. Clones were sequenced by immunoSEQ multiplex PCR, and TCRdb holds only the in-frame ones, with some missing. The repertoire consists of about 900,000 clones, with roughly 16% occurring once and the leading ten covering 0.023%. Specimen: naive CD4+ T cells from blood. All receptors come from a woman under 30 in good health.

This clone occurred a few times. The V call is TRBV18, the J call TRBJ2-5; maybe TRBD1 (6 bases). The CDR3 consists of 15 residues. CDR1 is KGHSH and CDR2 is LQKENI in the germline V gene. V dropped 3 bases and J dropped 1 base, with 12 bases sitting between them. The CDR3 DNA reads TGTGCCAGCTCACCTCTGGACAGAGCCCAAGAGACCCAGTACTTC. It codes for CASSPLDRAQETQYF.

The chain uses TRBV7-2 and TRBJ2-1, with 14 bases lining up with TRBD2. The CDR3 is made up of 17 amino acids. After removal of 3 bases from V and 5 bases from J, the junction contained 6 bases not matched to a gene. CDR1 is SGHTA and CDR2 is FQGNSA in the germline V gene. The CDR3 loop is CASSFRLAGGRDNEQFF. DNA of the CDR3: TGTGCCAGCAGCTTTAGACTAGCGGGAGGGCGCGACAATGAGCAGTTCTTC.

The chain employs TRBV15 and TRBJ1-2; D is unclear. The CDR3 sequence is 16 residues long. Trimming took off 0 bases at V and 4 bases at J, with 15 bases between the two ends. CDR1 LNHNV and CDR2 YYDKDF come from the germline V gene (reference sequence). As DNA, the CDR3 is TGTGCCACCAGCAGAGATGGAGTAGCGGCGTCCTATGGCTACACCTTC. Protein: CATSRDGVAASYGYTF.

This chain links TRBV10-3 with TRBJ2-5; the match to TRBD1 covers 11 bases. The CDR3 extends over 14 amino acids. J lost 3 bases, V lost 7 bases, and 4 bases had no gene match. Germline values: CDR1 ENHRY, CDR2 SYGVKD. The CDR3 protein is CAIMKGQGEETQYF. CDR3 nucleotides: TGTGCCATCATGAAGGGACAGGGGGAAGAGACCCAGTACTTC.

CDR3 amino acids: CASSVGSVEAGEQFF. As DNA, the CDR3 is TGTGCCAGCAGCGTAGGGTCCGTCGAGGCGGGTGAGCAGTTCTTC. V usage is TRBV9 and J usage is TRBJ2-1; D is possibly TRBD2 (5 bases). The CDR3 is made up of 15 amino acids. Trimming left V 0 bases short and J 9 bases short, with 16 bases between. The germline V gene encodes CDR1 SGDLS and CDR2 YYNGEE.

The rearrangement links TRBV9 to TRBJ2-7, with D maybe TRBD1 (5 bases). This CDR3 region has 14 residues. The V gene lost 4 bases and the J gene lost 3 bases, with 14 bases spanning the gap. The germline V gene has CDR1 SGDLS and CDR2 YYNGEE. The CDR3 region is CASSPFDRNYEQYF. The CDR3 coding sequence is TGTGCCAGCAGCCCCTTCGACAGAAACTACGAGCAGTACTTC.

A note on this clone: The sample holds other DNA sequences that translate to the same CDR3. The chain carries TRBV7-9 and TRBJ1-2; D call uncertain. The V end was cut by 8 bases, the J end by 0 bases, with 13 bases between. Germline CDR1 SEHNR, CDR2 FQNEAQ (reference sequence). This CDR3 spans 14 amino acids. The CDR3 DNA is TGTGCCAGCCGCGAAGGCCGAACTAACTATGGCTACACCTTC. Encoded protein: CASREGRTNYGYTF. The full variable domain, with the rest looked up from reference TRBV7-9 and TRBJ1-2, is DTGVSQNPRHKITKRGQNVTFRCDPISEHNRLYWYRQTLGQGPEFLTYFQNEAQLEKSRLLSDRFSAERPKGSFSTLEIQRTEQGDSAMYLCASREGRTNYGYTFGSGTRLTVV.

The chain has TRBV7-9 and TRBJ1-1; no reliable D call. The V gene lost 7 bases and the J gene lost 0 bases, with 9 bases spanning the gap. The CDR3 runs 13 residues. Germline V gene data show CDR1 as SEHNR and CDR2 as FQNEAQ (reference sequence). CDR3 coding DNA: TGTGCCAGCACCTCAGCCCTGAACACTGAAGCTTTCTTT. It is translated as CASTSALNTEAFF.

This sequence joins TRBV28 and TRBJ1-1, with D possibly being TRBD1 (5 bases). Trimming took 3 bases from V and 0 from J, leaving 8 bases between them. The germline CDR1 and CDR2 sequences are MDHEN and SYDVKM. The CDR3 runs to 14 residues. Here the CDR3 reads CASSFQGVNTEAFF. Here the CDR3 DNA reads TGTGCCAGCAGTTTTCAGGGAGTGAACACTGAAGCTTTCTTT.

This clone was counted a few times. The V and J genes are TRBV7-2 and TRBJ2-1; D remains ambiguous. Trimming took off 2 bases at V and 7 bases at J, with 9 bases between the two ends. The germline V gene encodes CDR1 SGHTA and CDR2 FQGNSA. This CDR3 is built from 13 residues. CDR3 loop: CASSLTWSNEQFF. The CDR3, as DNA: TGTGCCAGCAGCTTAACTTGGAGTAATGAGCAGTTCTTC.

This clone came up a few times. This chain joins TRBV2 and TRBJ2-5; TRBD1 is a possible D gene (6 bases). The germline V and J ends were trimmed by 5 bases and 5 bases, with 15 bases remaining between them. The germline CDR1 and CDR2 sequences are SNHLY and FYNNEI. The CDR3 extends over 14 amino acids. The CDR3 here is CASSRTGPGETQYF. CDR3 DNA sequence: TGTGCCAGCAGTCGTACAGGGCCCGGGGAGACCCAGTACTTC.

This chain links TRBV6-4 with TRBJ2-1; TRBD2 might be the D (6 bases). This CDR3 contains 13 residues. The germline V gene encodes CDR1 MRHNA and CDR2 SNTAGT. The V end lost 2 bases, the J end lost 7 bases, and 9 bases lay between the germline ends. For the CDR3, the DNA is TGTGCCAGCAGTGACGAAGGGAGGAATGAGCAGTTCTTC. This sequence encodes CASSDEGRNEQFF.

The CDR3 region is CASSLGWREAGEQYF. CDR3 DNA: TGTGCCAGCAGCTTAGGGTGGCGAGAGGCGGGAGAGCAGTACTTC. The chain has TRBV7-9 and TRBJ2-7, with D possibly matching TRBD2 (6 bases). Trimming pared 1 base from V and 7 bases from J, leaving 17 bases between. There are 15 residues in the CDR3. Per the germline V gene, CDR1 is SEHNR and CDR2 is FQNEAQ (reference sequence).

This clone was counted a few times. This sequence joins TRBV6-1 and TRBJ2-7; D is possibly TRBD2 (5 bases). This CDR3 spans 16 amino acids. Looked up from germline, CDR1 is MNHNS and CDR2 is SASEGT. The V end was cut by 2 bases, the J end by 1 base, with 15 bases between. CDR3 coding DNA: TGTGCCAGCAGTGAACGGCCTGGAGGTTTTTCCTACGAGCAGTACTTC. It codes for CASSERPGGFSYEQYF.

This chain uses TRBV7-2 with TRBJ1-5; D ambiguous. V dropped 5 bases and J dropped 4 bases, with 15 bases sitting between them. Germline V CDR1 and CDR2: SGHTA, FQGNSA. This CDR3 has 15 amino acids. The CDR3 DNA follows: TGTGCCAGCAGCCCAAATGGTGGGCGAAATCAGCCCCAGCATTTT. Translation gives CASSPNGGRNQPQHF.

The chain is built from TRBV7-3 and TRBJ1-1; D not resolved. V lost 1 base and J 1 base, leaving 13 bases between the germline ends. Per germline, CDR1 SGHTA and CDR2 FQGTGA. This CDR3 is built from 16 residues. CDR3 nucleotides: TGTGCCAGCAGCTTAAGGGAACCGGGTCCGAACACTGAAGCTTTCTTT. Encoded protein: CASSLREPGPNTEAFF.

This clone occurred a few times. This CDR3 is also generated by other DNA sequences in the sample. The CDR3 reads CASSRDRASYGYTF. The CDR3 DNA reads TGTGCCAGCAGTCGGGACAGAGCATCCTATGGCTACACCTTC. The chain carries TRBV28 and TRBJ1-2, with 7 bases fitting TRBD1. This CDR3 comprises 14 residues. CDR1 MDHEN and CDR2 SYDVKM come from the germline V gene. Germline trimming cut 5 bases from V and 4 bases from J; bases unmatched to any gene: 7.

The sample holds a few counts of this clone. The V and J genes are TRBV7-9 and TRBJ2-1; D uncertain. CDR3 length: 15 amino acids. CDR1 is SEHNR and CDR2 is FQNEAQ in the germline V gene (reference sequence). Between the trimmed V and J ends, which lost 2 bases and 9 bases, there was a span of 17 bases. This CDR3 is CASSLFFSKGSEQFF. Written as DNA, the CDR3 is TGTGCCAGCAGCTTATTTTTTAGCAAAGGCAGTGAGCAGTTCTTC.

This clone has only a few counts. The J gene is TRBJ2-7, the V gene TRBV2; D may be TRBD2 (5 bases). CDR1 is SNHLY, CDR2 FYNNEI, per germline. The germline V and J ends were trimmed by 3 bases and 2 bases, with 11 bases remaining between them. The CDR3 consists of 14 residues. CDR3 amino acids: CASSERAVTYEQYF. The CDR3 DNA sequence: TGTGCCAGCAGTGAGAGAGCGGTTACCTACGAGCAGTACTTC.

This clone was seen a few times. In nucleotides, the CDR3 is TGTGCCAGCAGTGAAGTGGGACATAGCACCGGGGAGCTGTTTTTT. Translated: CASSEVGHSTGELFF. V usage is TRBV2 and J usage is TRBJ2-2, with D possibly TRBD1 on 6 matching bases. Looked up from germline, CDR1 is SNHLY and CDR2 is FYNNEI. This CDR3 region has 15 residues. The germline V and J ends were trimmed by 1 base and 4 bases, with 10 bases remaining between them.

The V call is TRBV2, the J call TRBJ1-4, with 7 bases matching TRBD1. The CDR3 is made up of 14 amino acids. Germline CDR1 reads SNHLY; CDR2 reads FYNNEI. J lost 7 bases, V lost 7 bases, and 9 bases had no gene match. The DNA for the CDR3 is TGTGCCAGCAAAACAAGACAGGGCGGTGAAAAACTGTTTTTT. Amino acid sequence: CASKTRQGGEKLFF.

This chain uses TRBV29-1 with TRBJ1-2; no reliable D call. Deletions cut 6 bases from V and 9 bases from J, with 17 bases between. Germline assignment: CDR1 SQVTM and CDR2 ANQGSEA. This CDR3 spans 12 amino acids. CDR3 region: CSVAEMGTRYTF. Written as DNA, the CDR3 is TGCAGCGTCGCCGAGATGGGTACGCGCTACACCTTC.

This clone was counted only a few times. The junction departs from the called germline gene at one end, perhaps through a read error. The chain links TRBV7-9 to TRBJ2-5; the match to TRBD2 covers 10 bases. CDR3 length: 15 amino acids. Per germline, CDR1 SEHNR and CDR2 FQNEAQ (reference sequence). The DNA for the CDR3 is TGTGCCAGCAGCTTAGCGAGGGGACTAGCGCTCCCACCGCACTTC. Encoded protein: CASSLARGLALPPHF.

J is TRBJ2-7 and V is TRBV4-3; 7 bases match TRBD1. Germline trimming cut 0 bases from V and 7 bases from J; bases unmatched to any gene: 12. Germline-derived CDR1 and CDR2 are LGHNA and YSLEER. The CDR3 has 16 amino acids. The CDR3 sequence: CASSQDIGGGFREQYF. In nucleotides, the CDR3 is TGCGCCAGCAGCCAAGATATAGGGGGCGGTTTTCGAGAGCAGTACTTC.

A few counts support this clone. The chain couples TRBV7-8 to TRBJ2-7; 8 bases fit TRBD1. The germline V gene encodes CDR1 SGHVS and CDR2 FQNEAQ. The CDR3 sequence is 15 residues long. Unmatched junction bases numbered 8, after V lost 4 bases and J lost 3 bases. The CDR3 nucleotides are TGTGCCAGCAGCTCCCTTTCAGGGGGCGACTACGAGCAGTACTTC. Residues: CASSSLSGGDYEQYF.